Sequencing of this T cell receptor beta chain was carried out in a study of T-cell reconstitution after alpha-beta-depleted transplantation in children. It was with unique molecular identifiers that the TCRbeta library was prepared. TCRdb itself ran the PCR reads through MiXCR, one entry per CDR3 protein. The data hold approximately 350,000 distinct CDR3 sequences, with about an eighth observed a single time. V was trimmed by 7 bases and J by 6 bases, leaving 18 bases between them. The CDR3 totals 14 residues. Germline CDR1 GTSNPN, CDR2 SVGIG (reference sequence). V usage is TRBV30 and J usage is TRBJ1-4, with no clear D. The starting material was PBMCs, obtained from the stem cell graft. This TCR came from a human donor who donated a stem cell graft to a child with Fanconi anemia. The CDR3, as DNA: TGTGCCTACAGTCCGGGAACAGCTGATGAAAAACTGTTTTTT. Its protein is CAYSPGTADEKLFF.